This T cell receptor (beta chain) originates from a study of cytomegalovirus exposure and HLA in healthy donors. Overall study findings and caveats: Immune exposure data for these donors was limited to CMV serostatus. Most TCR sequences were uncommon, yet certain public TCRs appeared in many donors. According to reports, the classifier identified cytomegalovirus status with high specificity and sensitivity.

Details on this clone: The antigen remains unidentified.

Deletions cut 4 bases from V and 0 bases from J, with 16 bases between. The V gene's germline CDR1 is SGDLS and CDR2 YYNGEE. The CDR3 covers 17 residues. PCR employed 60 Vbeta and 13 Jbeta primers. Repertoires were generated with immunoSEQ multiplex PCR, while TCRdb's copy carries only in-frame clones and drops some. The data hold about 260,000 clones, with 70% to 90% observed a single time. This cohort consisted of healthy bone marrow donors. The sample taken for sequencing was PBMCs. This chain uses TRBV9 with TRBJ2-2; D might be TRBD2 (5 bases). This receptor was identified in a woman aged 40-49 years in good health and CMV-seropositive. The CDR3 DNA reads as TGTGCCAGCAGCACACAAGAAGCGGCCGCGAACACCGGGGAGCTGTTTTTT. It translates to CASSTQEAAANTGELFF.